The 8 T cell receptor beta chains presented below share a single source sample, sequenced in a study of blood T cell repertoires in COVID-19. Method: immunoSEQ multiplex PCR; TCRdb's copy keeps in-frame clones and lacks some. Here the sample spans some 100,000 clones, approximately 89% being singletons. The sequencing input was peripheral blood. Every receptor here comes from a young woman with acute or convalescent COVID-19.

The chain employs TRBV7-9 and TRBJ1-1, with 9 bases fitting TRBD1. The CDR3 covers 14 residues. Germline V gene lookup returns CDR1 SEHNR and CDR2 FQNEAQ (reference sequence). After removal of 5 bases from V and 5 bases from J, the junction contained 6 bases not matched to a gene. The CDR3 nucleotides read TGTGCCAGCAGCCCCTGGGGACAGGGAACTGAAGCTTTCTTT. The encoded protein is CASSPWGQGTEAFF.

The V call is TRBV6-5, the J call TRBJ1-5; D is uncertain. Trimming stripped 5 bases from V and 3 bases from J, with 14 bases between. The germline V gene encodes CDR1 MNHEY and CDR2 SVGAGI. This CDR3 region has 15 residues. DNA of the CDR3: TGTGCCAGCAGTCTATCGGCGGGAACCAATCAGCCCCAGCATTTT. Translating it yields CASSLSAGTNQPQHF.

This chain connects TRBV5-6 to TRBJ2-1, with TRBD1 identical over 8 bases. V shed 4 bases and J 3 bases; nucleotides not matched to a gene: 3. Germline CDR1 SGHDT, CDR2 YYEEEE. The CDR3 contains 14 residues. CDR3 in amino acids: CASSPGTGYNEQFF. The CDR3 region has the DNA TGTGCCAGCAGCCCCGGGACAGGCTACAATGAGCAGTTCTTC.

This clone occurred once. The chain carries TRBV9 and TRBJ1-3; 7 nucleotides agree with TRBD1. The CDR3 is made up of 15 amino acids. CDR1 is SGDLS, CDR2 YYNGEE, per germline. V dropped 4 bases and J dropped 0; count of bases not matched to a gene: 4. The CDR3 is CASSPGTDSGNTIYF. The CDR3, as DNA: TGTGCCAGCAGCCCGGGGACAGACTCTGGAAACACCATATATTTT.

This clone has just one count. The genes are TRBV2 and TRBJ2-1; 11 nucleotides agree with TRBD2. The CDR3 runs 16 residues. V was clipped by 2 bases and J by 4 bases; unmatched bases: 4. The germline V gene has CDR1 SNHLY and CDR2 FYNNEI. CDR3 protein: CASSERGTSGYNEQFF. The CDR3 nucleotides read TGTGCCAGCAGTGAAAGAGGGACTAGCGGATACAATGAGCAGTTCTTC.

The chain links TRBV7-9 to TRBJ1-5; the D is unclear. The length of the CDR3 is 13 residues. V lost 5 bases and J lost 8, with 13 bases in between. CDR1 is SEHNR and CDR2 is FQNEAQ in the germline V gene (reference sequence). The CDR3 is CASSPEGLEPQHF. The CDR3 DNA reads as TGTGCCAGCAGCCCAGAGGGTTTGGAGCCCCAGCATTTT.

The chain combines TRBV28 with TRBJ1-3; D not resolved. Germline V gene data show CDR1 as MDHEN and CDR2 as SYDVKM. The CDR3 extends over 15 amino acids. With 4 bases removed from V and 7 bases from J, the gap between germline ends came to 17 bases. The CDR3 DNA reads as TGTGCCAGCAGTTCCCCCGGGTCCCCAGCTAACACCATATATTTT. The encoded protein is CASSSPGSPANTIYF.

This clone was seen a handful of times. V gene TRBV5-1 combines with J gene TRBJ2-1, with 8 bases identical to TRBD2. Germline loops: CDR1 SGHRS, CDR2 YFSETQ. This CDR3 spans 18 amino acids. V lost 0 bases and J lost 0; bases outside the gene matches: 8. Here the CDR3 reads CASSLGLRTSPSYNEQFF. CDR3 coding DNA: TGCGCCAGCAGCTTGGGACTTCGGACTAGCCCCTCCTACAATGAGCAGTTCTTC.